The clone carrying this T cell receptor beta chain was recorded a few times. Its antigen remains unidentified. This entry belongs to a study of T cell responses to AZD1222 COVID-19 vaccine. Study-level background: Pooling was applied to second doses at about 4 or about 12 weeks. Study-wide findings and caveats: Reportedly, close to half of spike-specific TCRs are directed against unmutated variant regions. The donors showed a predominance of white British ancestry and of females, with possible underestimation of clonal diversity. Spike-spanning, vaccine-associated CD4 TCRs were dominant at 160-218 and 743-854.

Profiling relied on immunoSEQ multiplex PCR, and the TCRdb table lists in-frame clones only, not all of them. Among about 150,000 clones listed, 75% to 95% were seen once. The sequence derives from an adult in good health. The material was peripheral blood, obtained on day 0 of AZD1222 vaccination.

CDR3 nucleotide sequence: TGTGCCAGCAGCGGAGGGACAGGGTATAGTACAGATACGCAGTATTTT. It translates to CASSGGTGYSTDTQYF. The chain is built from TRBV7-3 and TRBJ2-3, with TRBD1 identical over 9 bases. Germline V gene sequence: CDR1 SGHTA, CDR2 FQGTGA. The V segment lost 5 bases and the J segment 3 bases; nucleotides outside the gene matches: 9. This CDR3 has 16 residues.